One sample yielded the 13 T cell receptor beta chains listed below, sequenced in a study of blood T cell repertoires in COVID-19. The repertoire was sequenced with immunoSEQ multiplex PCR; TCRdb's copy has only in-frame clones and lacks some. The table records roughly 130,000 clones, 70% to 85% of them present only once. Specimen: PBMCs or T cells enriched from blood (not recorded which). These receptor sequences come from a man between 50 and 59 years old who had recovered from COVID-19.

The chain carries TRBV7-2 and TRBJ1-3; D ambiguous. Germline loops: CDR1 SGHTA, CDR2 FQGNSA. Trimming took off 1 base at V and 5 bases at J, with 3 bases between the two ends. There are 12 residues in the CDR3. The CDR3 sequence: CASSLDRNTIYF. The CDR3 coding sequence is TGTGCCAGCAGCTTAGACAGAAACACCATATATTTT.

The chain uses TRBV18 and TRBJ2-2, with TRBD1 as a possible D gene (5 bases). There are 17 residues in the CDR3. CDR1 and CDR2 (germline): KGHSH, LQKENI. V was trimmed by 4 bases and J by 1 base, leaving 16 bases between them. In DNA, the CDR3 is TGTGCCAGCTCACTCCGAAAGGGGCAGGAGAACACCGGGGAGCTGTTTTTT. Its translation: CASSLRKGQENTGELFF.

The V call is TRBV10-2, the J call TRBJ2-3; D perhaps matches TRBD2 (5 bases). V gave up 3 bases and J gave up 9 bases, with 16 bases separating them. The CDR3 sequence is 14 residues long. Germline V gives CDR1 WSHSY, CDR2 SAAADI. The CDR3 DNA sequence: TGCGCCAGCAGTGATTTACTGACTGCGGGCACGCAGTATTTT. Its translation: CASSDLLTAGTQYF.

This chain joins TRBV5-6 and TRBJ1-3; D not certain. This CDR3 has 13 amino acids. V was cut by 0 bases and J by 4 bases, with 5 bases left in between. CDR1 and CDR2 from the germline V gene are SGHDT and YYEEEE. CDR3 amino acids: CASSLVSGNTIYF. In DNA, the CDR3 is TGTGCCAGCAGCTTGGTCTCCGGAAACACCATATATTTT.

The chain carries TRBV2 and TRBJ2-2; TRBD1 is a possible D gene (5 bases). The CDR3 totals 14 residues. Germline V lookup: CDR1 SNHLY, CDR2 FYNNEI. V was cut by 2 bases and J by 6 bases, with 10 bases left in between. Here the CDR3 DNA reads TGTGCCAGCAGTGAACGTGGGGCCTCCGGGGAGCTGTTTTTT. Residues: CASSERGASGELFF.

The rearrangement uses TRBV25-1 and TRBJ2-1, with D tentatively TRBD2 (6 bases). The CDR3 totals 17 residues. In germline, CDR1 is MGHDK, CDR2 SYGVNS. V was clipped by 1 base and J by 7 bases, with 20 bases between them. The DNA for the CDR3 is TGTGCCAGCAGTGAATCCACGCGCAGGGAGGTAAGGAATGAGCAGTTCTTC. This sequence encodes CASSESTRREVRNEQFF.

The V call is TRBV11-2, the J call TRBJ1-1; 9 bases are a match to TRBD1. Germline V CDR1 and CDR2: SGHAT, FQNNGV. This CDR3 spans 17 amino acids. J lost 5 bases, V lost 5 bases, and 15 bases had no gene match. CDR3 nucleotide sequence: TGTGCCAGCAGCATAACCCGTACCCGACAGGGGGGGACTGAAGCTTTCTTT. This sequence encodes CASSITRTRQGGTEAFF.

This chain connects TRBV27 to TRBJ1-5; possibly TRBD1 for D (5 bases). Trimming took 6 bases from V and 3 from J, leaving 18 bases between them. In germline, CDR1 is MNHEY, CDR2 SMNVEV (reference sequence). The CDR3 spans 16 residues. The CDR3 spells CASRRALGGDNQPQHF. The CDR3 DNA reads as TGTGCCAGCAGGAGAGCCCTGGGAGGGGACAATCAGCCCCAGCATTTT.

The CDR3, as DNA: TGCGCCAGCAGCCAGAGTCTAGCGGGGGGCTACGAGCAGTACTTC. Encoded protein: CASSQSLAGGYEQYF. V gene TRBV4-3 combines with J gene TRBJ2-7, with TRBD2 matching 11 bases. CDR1 and CDR2 from the germline V gene are LGHNA and YSLEER. Trimming cost V 3 bases and J 3 bases; bases outside gene matches: 4. This CDR3 has 15 amino acids.

This clone was seen a handful of times. The chain links TRBV9 to TRBJ1-3; D gene ambiguous. CDR3 size: 17 residues. CDR1 is SGDLS and CDR2 is YYNGEE in the germline V gene. V was clipped by 0 bases and J by 0 bases, with 13 bases between them. DNA of the CDR3: TGTGCCAGCAGCGTAGGAGGGCAGCCGAGCTCTGGAAACACCATATATTTT. Its protein is CASSVGGQPSSGNTIYF.

The CDR3, as DNA: TGCGCCAGCAAGCAAAGAACTAGCGGGGTTGCAGATACGCAGTATTTT. Translating it yields CASKQRTSGVADTQYF. The chain joins TRBV4-3 to TRBJ2-3; 10 positions agree with TRBD2. CDR1 and CDR2 (germline): LGHNA, YSLEER. With 7 bases clipped from V and 4 bases from J, the junction kept 11 bases outside the gene matches. CDR3 length equals 16 residues.

The J gene is TRBJ1-6, the V gene TRBV6-6; TRBD1 aligns across 9 bases. This CDR3 spans 16 amino acids. V shed 5 bases and J 3 bases; nucleotides not matched to a gene: 5. CDR1 and CDR2 from the germline V gene are MNHNY and SVGAGI (reference sequence). The CDR3 nucleotides are TGTGCCAGCAGTCCGGGACAGGGCTACTATAATTCACCCCTCCACTTT. It translates to CASSPGQGYYNSPLHF.

The chain combines TRBV7-2 with TRBJ1-1, with a tentative D call TRBD1 (6 bases). The ends were cut back, 5 bases at V and 0 bases at J, with 16 bases in the middle. Germline CDR1 and CDR2: SGHTA and FQGNSA. The CDR3 is 16 amino acids. The CDR3 DNA sequence: TGTGCCAGCAGCCTTCGGACAGCGCCTGTGAACACTGAAGCTTTCTTT. Translated, it gives CASSLRTAPVNTEAFF.